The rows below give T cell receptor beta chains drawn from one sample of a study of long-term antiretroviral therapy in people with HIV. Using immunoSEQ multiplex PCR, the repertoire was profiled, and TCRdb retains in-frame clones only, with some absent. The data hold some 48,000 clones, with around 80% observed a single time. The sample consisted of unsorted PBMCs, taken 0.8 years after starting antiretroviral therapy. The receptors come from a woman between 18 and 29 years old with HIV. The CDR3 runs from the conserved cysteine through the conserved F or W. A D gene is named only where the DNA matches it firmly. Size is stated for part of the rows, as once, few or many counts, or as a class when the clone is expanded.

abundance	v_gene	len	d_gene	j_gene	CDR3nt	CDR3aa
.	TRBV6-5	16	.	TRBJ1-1	TGTGCCAGCAGTTACAGGCGGGGGGCGCGGAACACTGAAGCTTTCTTT	CASSYRRGARNTEAFF
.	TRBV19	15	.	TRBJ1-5	TGTGCCAGTAGTACCCCGGCGGGGAGCAATCAGCCCCAGCATTTT	CASSTPAGSNQPQHF
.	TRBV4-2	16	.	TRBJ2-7	TGTGCCAGCAGCCAAGAACAGGGAGTTACTTCCTACGAGCAGTACTTC	CASSQEQGVTSYEQYF
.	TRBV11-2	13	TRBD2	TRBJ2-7	TGTGCCAGCAGTCGTAGCGGGAGCGACGAGCAGTACTTC	CASSRSGSDEQYF
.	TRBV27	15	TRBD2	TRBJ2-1	TGTGCCACCAGACGGGGGGGAGGGTCCTACAATGAGCAGTTCTTC	CATRRGGGSYNEQFF
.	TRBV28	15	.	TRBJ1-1	TGTGCCAGCAGTTTCGCCTTCCTTCCGAACACTGAAGCTTTCTTT	CASSFAFLPNTEAFF
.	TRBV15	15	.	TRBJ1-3	TGTGCCACCAGCTCCCAATGGGGAGGGGGAAACACCATATATTTT	CATSSQWGGGNTIYF
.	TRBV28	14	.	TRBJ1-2	TGTGCCAGCAGGACGGACACCAATAACTATGGCTACACCTTC	CASRTDTNNYGYTF
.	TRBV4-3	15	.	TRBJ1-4	TGCGCCAGCAGCCAAGATCTTTCTTCTAATGAAAAACTGTTTTTT	CASSQDLSSNEKLFF
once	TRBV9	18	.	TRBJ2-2	TGTGCCAGCAGCGTAGATAGGGGGTCCCCGATGGACACCGGGGAGCTGTTTTTT	CASSVDRGSPMDTGELFF
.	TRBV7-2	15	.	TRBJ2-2	TGTGCCAGCAGCTTATTTGAGGGAACCGCCGGGGAGCTGTTTTTT	CASSLFEGTAGELFF
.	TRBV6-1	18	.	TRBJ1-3	TGTGCCAGCAGTGAAACCCCCAGCGGGGGAGTATCCGGAAACACCATATATTTT	CASSETPSGGVSGNTIYF
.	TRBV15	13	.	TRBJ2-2	TGTGCCACCAGCAGAGATGGGGTCGGGGAGCTGTTTTTT	CATSRDGVGELFF
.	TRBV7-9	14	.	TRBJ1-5	TGTGCCAGCAGCTCTACGGGTTTTAATCAGCCCCAGCATTTT	CASSSTGFNQPQHF
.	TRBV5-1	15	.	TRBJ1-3	TGCGCCAGCAGCTTGGTTGGGGATGGTGGAAACACCATATATTTT	CASSLVGDGGNTIYF
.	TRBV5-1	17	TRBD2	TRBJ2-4	TGCGCCAGCAGCTTGGTAGTAGCGGGAGGTACGGCTAACATTCAGTACTTC	CASSLVVAGGTANIQYF
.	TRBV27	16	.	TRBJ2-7	TGTGCCAGCAGTTCCACGTTAGGGGGGTCTTCCTACGAGCAGTACTTC	CASSSTLGGSSYEQYF
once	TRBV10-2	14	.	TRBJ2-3	TGCGCCAGCAGTGTCCTCGTGCGCACAGATACGCAGTATTTT	CASSVLVRTDTQYF
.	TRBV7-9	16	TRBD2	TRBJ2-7	TGTGCCAGCAGCTTTTATGAGACTAGCGAGACCTACGAGCAGTACTTC	CASSFYETSETYEQYF
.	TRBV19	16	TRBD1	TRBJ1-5	TGTGCCAGTAGTATTAACTTCGGACAGGGGCATCAGCCCCAGCATTTT	CASSINFGQGHQPQHF
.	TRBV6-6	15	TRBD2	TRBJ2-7	TGTGCCAGCAGTCGCGGACTAGCGGAAGGGGGGGAGCAGTACTTC	CASSRGLAEGGEQYF
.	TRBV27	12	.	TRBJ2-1	TGTGCCAGCAGCCGCGTACGGAATGAGCAGTTCTTC	CASSRVRNEQFF
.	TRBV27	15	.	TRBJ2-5	TGTGCCAGCAGTAAGTCCCTGGGCCCCACAGAGACCCAGTACTTC	CASSKSLGPTETQYF
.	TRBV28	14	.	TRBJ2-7	TGTGCCAGCAGCCCGAGCCTTAGCTCCTACGAGCAGTACTTC	CASSPSLSSYEQYF
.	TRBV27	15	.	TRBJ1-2	TGTGCCAGCAGTTTATTTTGGGGGCAAGGCTATGGCTACACCTTC	CASSLFWGQGYGYTF
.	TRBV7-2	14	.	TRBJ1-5	TGTGCCAGCAGCCGGGGACTGGGGGCGCAGCCCCAGCATTTT	CASSRGLGAQPQHF
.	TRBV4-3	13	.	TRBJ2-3	TGCGCCAGCAGCCAAGTTGGCACAGATACGCAGTATTTT	CASSQVGTDTQYF
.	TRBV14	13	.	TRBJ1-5	TGTGCCAGCAGCCAATGGAGCAATCAGCCCCAGCATTTT	CASSQWSNQPQHF
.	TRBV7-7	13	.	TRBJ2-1	TGTGCTAGCAGCTTACGGTTGAGGAGTGAGCAGTTCTTC	CASSLRLRSEQFF
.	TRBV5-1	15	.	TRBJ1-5	TGCGCCAGCAGCTTGGAGCGGGGCCCCAATCAGCCCCAGCATTTT	CASSLERGPNQPQHF
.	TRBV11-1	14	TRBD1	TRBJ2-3	TGTGCCAGCGGAGGGGACAGGACCACAGATACGCAGTATTTT	CASGGDRTTDTQYF
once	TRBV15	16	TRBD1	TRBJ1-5	TGTGCCACCGGCCACAGGGGGCTGGAAGGAAATCAGCCCCAGCATTTT	CATGHRGLEGNQPQHF
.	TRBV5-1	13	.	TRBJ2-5	TGCGCCAGCAGCTGGGCTGGGGAAGAGACCCAGTACTTC	CASSWAGEETQYF
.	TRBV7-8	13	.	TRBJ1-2	TGTGCCAGCAGTCCGTCCGGGGGCTATGGCTACACCTTC	CASSPSGGYGYTF
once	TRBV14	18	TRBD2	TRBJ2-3	TGTGCCAGCAGCCAAGGGACTAGCGGGAGTACCGGCACAGATACGCAGTATTTT	CASSQGTSGSTGTDTQYF
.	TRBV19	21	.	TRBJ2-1	TGTGCCAGTAGCCCGGCACTCTCGCGAACTAAAGGAGCGGCGTCCTACAATGAGCAGTTCTTC	CASSPALSRTKGAASYNEQFF
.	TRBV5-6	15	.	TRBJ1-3	TGTGCCAGCAGCTTCGACAGGAGCTCTGGAAACACCATATATTTT	CASSFDRSSGNTIYF